The 6 T cell receptor beta chains reported below all come from one sample, sequenced in a study of blood T cell repertoires in COVID-19. Clones were sequenced by immunoSEQ multiplex PCR, and TCRdb holds only the in-frame ones, with some missing. The sample includes around 290,000 clones, 85% to 90% of them seen just once. The specimen was PBMCs or T cells enriched from blood (not recorded which). These receptors were obtained from a woman aged 55-70 years in a cohort exposed to, infected with or recovered from COVID-19 (not recorded which).

The J gene is TRBJ2-2, the V gene TRBV7-3, with 9 bases identical to TRBD2. Germline V gives CDR1 SGHTA, CDR2 FQGTGA. The CDR3 contains 16 residues. The V segment lost 2 bases and the J segment 5 bases; nucleotides outside the gene matches: 6. The CDR3 DNA follows: TGTGCCAGCAGCTTATCGGCGGGAGGGTATACCGGGGAGCTGTTTTTT. It translates to CASSLSAGGYTGELFF.

The chain links TRBV6-5 to TRBJ2-7; tentative D call: TRBD1 (5 bases). CDR3 length: 11 amino acids. Trimming pared 6 bases from V and 4 bases from J, leaving 7 bases between. CDR1 and CDR2 from the germline V gene are MNHEY and SVGAGI. CDR3: CASRNRYEQYF. CDR3 nucleotides: TGTGCCAGCAGGAACAGGTACGAGCAGTACTTC.

The chain links TRBV5-1 to TRBJ2-1; 8 bases match TRBD2. Trimming at V came to 4 bases and at J to 2 bases, leaving 5 bases not matched to a gene. Germline V gene data show CDR1 as SGHRS and CDR2 as YFSETQ. The CDR3 runs 15 residues. The CDR3 coding sequence is TGCGCCAGCAGCACGGGACTAGGGACCTACAATGAGCAGTTCTTC. Encoded protein: CASSTGLGTYNEQFF. Drawing the rest from reference TRBV5-1 and TRBJ2-1, the complete variable domain is KAGVTQTPRYLIKTRGQQVTLSCSPISGHRSVSWYQQTPGQGLQFLFEYFSETQRNKGNFPGRFSGRQFSNSRSEMNVSTLELGDSALYLCASSTGLGTYNEQFFGPGTRLTVL.

The chain joins TRBV28 to TRBJ2-6; no clear D gene. Trimming removed 3 bases at V and 0 bases at J, with 12 bases between. Germline V CDR1 and CDR2: MDHEN, SYDVKM. The CDR3 contains 17 residues. CDR3 sequence: CASSLGRLDSGANVLTF. The CDR3 DNA follows: TGTGCCAGCAGTTTGGGCAGGCTCGACTCTGGGGCCAACGTCCTGACTTTC.

The rearrangement uses TRBV18 and TRBJ2-7; the D gene is possibly TRBD1 (6 bases). CDR3 length equals 14 residues. V gave up 4 bases and J gave up 5 bases, with 15 bases separating them. Germline CDR1 reads KGHSH; CDR2 reads LQKENI. The CDR3 reads CASSRGRGPDEQYF. The CDR3 DNA reads TGTGCCAGCTCACGGGGCAGGGGACCCGACGAGCAGTACTTC.

The chain recombines TRBV19 with TRBJ1-6; D gene ambiguous. Germline CDR1 LNHDA, CDR2 SQIVND (reference sequence). Trimming shortened V by 7 bases and J by 7 bases, and 14 bases separated the two germline ends. The CDR3 contains 14 residues. CDR3 DNA sequence: TGTGCCAGTACCGCGGAGTTTCGGAATTCACCCCTCCACTTT. It codes for CASTAEFRNSPLHF.